The sequence of this T cell receptor beta chain was determined in a study of blood T cell repertoires in COVID-19. Clones were sequenced by immunoSEQ multiplex PCR, and TCRdb holds only the in-frame ones, with some missing. The repertoire has some 120,000 clones, 77% of them found once; the top ten carry roughly 20%. V gave up 5 bases and J gave up 4 bases, with 15 bases separating them. The CDR3 covers 14 residues. Per the germline V gene, CDR1 is KGHSH and CDR2 is LQKENI. Sequences were obtained from peripheral blood. The chain combines TRBV18 with TRBJ2-7, with D tentatively TRBD2 (5 bases). The sequence was obtained from a man aged 80 or over with acute or convalescent COVID-19. CDR3: CASSSPELVYEQYF. CDR3 DNA sequence: TGTGCCAGCTCATCTCCAGAACTAGTTTACGAGCAGTACTTC.